Listed below are T cell receptor beta chains from one sample, sequenced in a study of yellow fever vaccine responses in identical twins. TCRdb analysed the RT-PCR reads with MiXCR anew, one entry per CDR3 protein. The sample consists of 15,000 to 20,000 distinct CDR3 sequences, less than 75% of them appearing once. Sequencing was performed on T cells from blood (PBMCs), unsorted or a sorted subset (not recorded which), taken before or after yellow fever vaccination (not recorded which). Every receptor here comes from a woman aged 18-30 years who received the yellow fever vaccine. Both conserved end residues are part of each CDR3. Each record gives: clone size, J gene, D gene, V gene, CDR3 DNA, CDR3 protein. A D gene is named only where the DNA matches it firmly. The size entry is marked missing in some rows and otherwise reads once, few, many or a size class.

-	TRBJ2-7	TRBD1	TRBV28	TGTGCCAGCAGTTTTCGACAGGGCGCCTCCTACGAGCAGTACTTC	CASSFRQGASYEQYF
once	TRBJ2-2	-	TRBV20-1	TGCAGTGCTAGGGCGGGACAGAACACCGGGGAGCTGTTTTTT	CSARAGQNTGELFF
-	TRBJ1-2	-	TRBV7-2	TGTGCCAGCAGCTTACAAAGGGAGAGCGGCTACACCTTC	CASSLQRESGYTF
-	TRBJ2-1	-	TRBV2	TGTGCCAGCAGGAGGGACCCTTCCTACAATGAGCAGTTCTTC	CASRRDPSYNEQFF
-	TRBJ2-1	-	TRBV14	TGTGCCAGCAGCCGCTCCCCGGGTACCTACAATGAGCAGTTCTTC	CASSRSPGTYNEQFF
-	TRBJ2-1	-	TRBV7-3	TGTGCCAGCAGCTTAACTCCCACGGCCTACAATGAGCAGTTCTTC	CASSLTPTAYNEQFF
-	TRBJ2-2	-	TRBV24-1	TGTGCCACCAGTGACTCAGGCGGGCGTACCGGGGAGCTGTTTTTT	CATSDSGGRTGELFF
-	TRBJ2-1	TRBD2	TRBV29-1	TGCAGCGTCCCTACGACTAGCGGGCCACTGTTCTTC	CSVPTTSGPLFF
few	TRBJ2-7	-	TRBV18	TGTGCCAGCTCACCAGGGGCGGGGAACTACGAGCAGTACTTC	CASSPGAGNYEQYF
-	TRBJ1-1	-	TRBV7-8	TGTGCCAGCAGTTCAAGAAGATCGAACACTGAAGCTTTCTTT	CASSSRRSNTEAFF
-	TRBJ1-1	-	TRBV18	TGTGCCAGCTCAGCATTCCGGGCCAGTGGGACTGAAGCTTTCTTT	CASSAFRASGTEAFF
-	TRBJ2-1	-	TRBV28	TGTGCCAGCACCCTACGGGCTGCATTGGTGAATGAGCAGTTCTTC	CASTLRAALVNEQFF
-	TRBJ2-3	-	TRBV4-2	TGTGCCAGCAGCCAACAGGGTGTCGCGGGGCGGATTACGCAGTATTTT	CASSQQGVAGRITQYF
-	TRBJ2-7	-	TRBV29-1	TGCAGCGTTGGGTTGGAACAGGGACCCACCTACGAGCAGTACTTC	CSVGLEQGPTYEQYF
few	TRBJ2-2	TRBD2	TRBV20-1	TGCAGTGCTAGGGATAGCGGGGATCTTGCCGGGGAGCTGTTTTTT	CSARDSGDLAGELFF
-	TRBJ2-6	-	TRBV10-3	TGTGCCATCAGTGATGAAGTCTCTGGGGCCAACGTCCTGACTTTC	CAISDEVSGANVLTF
-	TRBJ1-5	-	TRBV6-1	TGTGCCAGCAGGGCGACTAGTAATCAGCCCCAGCATTTT	CASRATSNQPQHF
-	TRBJ2-1	-	TRBV2	TGTGCCAGCAGTGTCCGGGACGGATACAATGAGCAGTTCTTC	CASSVRDGYNEQFF
-	TRBJ2-4	-	TRBV18	TGTGCCAGCTCACCAGGCCAGAACATTCAGTACTTC	CASSPGQNIQYF
medium-sized	TRBJ2-2	TRBD2	TRBV18	TGTGCCAGCTCACCGATGCTAGCGGGGGCGCAGAACACCGGGGAGCTGTTTTTT	CASSPMLAGAQNTGELFF